A selection of T cell receptor beta chains follows, all from one sample in a study of human T cells and chemical hapten exposure. TCRdb re-analysed the RACE reads in MiXCR, keeping a single row per CDR3 protein. The sample lists around 95,000 distinct CDR3 sequences, approximately 10% occurring once. The sequenced sample was whole blood, obtained in connection with sensitization to the hapten diphenylcyclopropenone (DPC). These receptors were collected from a woman in her fifties or sixties with alopecia areata. Some clones in this sample may be carry-over from other donors' samples. Both conserved end residues are part of each CDR3. The order of the fields is J gene, clone size, V gene, D gene, CDR3 DNA, CDR3 protein. D genes are given only for firm matches. Clone size is given for some rows only: seen once, a few or many times, or a class if the clone is expanded.

TRBJ2-2	NA	TRBV12-3/TRBV12-4	NA	TGTGCCAACAGTCTTCCAATAGACACCGGGGAGCTGTTTTTT	CANSLPIDTGELFF
TRBJ1-1	many	TRBV6-1	NA	TGTGCCAGCCTATTAAGGTTCGGGACTGAAGCTTTCTTT	CASLLRFGTEAFF
TRBJ1-1	many	TRBV6-5	TRBD1	TGTGCCAGCCGTCAAGGGACAGAGGCCACTGAAGCTTTCTTT	CASRQGTEATEAFF
TRBJ2-1	few	TRBV11-2	NA	TGTGCCAGCAGCTTGGATCTGCTAAAGGAGTTCTTC	CASSLDLLKEFF
TRBJ2-5	NA	TRBV20-1	NA	TGCAGTGCTAGAGGTCGAGGTGTGGGAACGCGAGAGACCCAGTACTTC	CSARGRGVGTRETQYF
TRBJ2-1	many	TRBV24-1	TRBD1	TGTGCCGCTCTCCTAGGACAGGGGTCCACCTACAATGAGCAGTTCTTC	CAALLGQGSTYNEQFF
TRBJ1-1	few	TRBV18	TRBD1	TGTGCCAGCTCACCCGGGACAGGGGGCATGAACACTGAAGCTTTCTTT	CASSPGTGGMNTEAFF
TRBJ2-5	NA	TRBV6-2/TRBV6-3	NA	TGTGACAGCACCAGAGAAGAGACCCAGTACTTC	CDSTREETQYF
TRBJ2-7	few	TRBV4-1	TRBD1	TGCGCCAGCAGCCAAGGTATAAGGGGGACAGGGGGAAGGTACGAGCAGTACTTC	CASSQGIRGTGGRYEQYF
TRBJ2-4	many	TRBV6-2/TRBV6-3	TRBD1	TGTGCCAGCAGTTGGGACAGGGGGACAACCAAAAACATTCAGTACTTC	CASSWDRGTTKNIQYF
TRBJ1-1	many	TRBV12-3/TRBV12-4	TRBD1	TGTGCCAGCAGCTTGGCGACAGGGGTTCTTGAAGCTTTCTTT	CASSLATGVLEAFF
TRBJ1-1	few	TRBV3-1	NA	TGTGCCAGCAGCCAAGAATTGGGGGCCACGGGGGCTTTCTTT	CASSQELGATGAFF
TRBJ1-6	NA	TRBV18	NA	TGTGCCAGCTCACCACCTTATGGGGTGTCCAGGGGTGATTCACCCCTCCACTTT	CASSPPYGVSRGDSPLHF
TRBJ2-1	many	TRBV7-7	NA	TGTGCTAGCAGCTCGGGGTTTGAGCACAATGAGCAGTTCTTC	CASSSGFEHNEQFF
TRBJ1-1	NA	TRBV7-8	NA	TGTGCCAGCAGCTTAGCCGGGGGAACGAACACTGAAGTTTTCTTT	CASSLAGGTNTEVFF
TRBJ1-1	many	TRBV7-9	TRBD1	TGTGCCAGCAGCTTAGCCTATTATGCCGGGACAGAAAACACTGAAGCTTTCTTT	CASSLAYYAGTENTEAFF
TRBJ1-2	NA	TRBV7-2	NA	TGTGCCAGCAGCTTAACCTCCGGCGTTGAATCAGGCTACACCTTC	CASSLTSGVESGYTF
TRBJ1-5	NA	TRBV4-2	NA	TGTGCCAGCAGCCAAGATAAGACGGTGAATCAGCCCCAGCATTTT	CASSQDKTVNQPQHF
TRBJ1-3	NA	TRBV6-6	NA	TGTGCCAGCAGTTACTCGACGGCCAGACAGTCTACCTCTGGAAACACCATATATTTT	CASSYSTARQSTSGNTIYF
TRBJ2-6	NA	TRBV10-3	NA	TGTGCCATCAGTGGTCAGGTAACCGGGGCCAACGTCCTGACTTTC	CAISGQVTGANVLTF
TRBJ2-6	few	TRBV5-1	TRBD1	TGCGCCAGCACCCCGGGACAGGGGGCTGGGGCCAACGTCCTGACTTTC	CASTPGQGAGANVLTF
TRBJ1-2	NA	TRBV19	NA	TGTGCCAGTAGGCTCTCAGGAACCGCTAACTATGGCTACACCTTC	CASRLSGTANYGYTF
TRBJ1-5	few	TRBV3-1	NA	TGTGCCAGCAGCCAAGGGGTCCCCAATCAGCCCCAGCATTTT	CASSQGVPNQPQHF
TRBJ1-1	few	TRBV18	TRBD1	TGTGCCAGCTCGGCCGGGACAGGGGGCCTCGGGAACACTGAAGCTTTCTTT	CASSAGTGGLGNTEAFF
TRBJ2-3	many	TRBV2	NA	TGTGCCAGCACTGGACCTAGACGCACAGATACGCAGTATTTT	CASTGPRRTDTQYF
TRBJ2-3	few	TRBV18	TRBD2	TGTGCCAGCTCACCACCCGGACTAGCGGGGGGCCAAGCAGGAAATACGCAGTATTTT	CASSPPGLAGGQAGNTQYF
TRBJ1-2	few	TRBV7-8	NA	TGTGCCAGCAGCTTAGAACAGGGTAAAGGCTACACCTTC	CASSLEQGKGYTF
TRBJ2-1	many	TRBV10-2	TRBD2	TGCGCCAGCAGTGAGAATTCCGGCGGGGGGGCTTTGGATGAGCAGTTCTTC	CASSENSGGGALDEQFF
TRBJ2-6	many	TRBV5-1	NA	TGCGCCAGCAGCTTGTGGGGGACAAGTAACTCTGGGGCCAACGTCCTGACTTTC	CASSLWGTSNSGANVLTF
TRBJ1-2	few	TRBV3-1	NA	TGTGCCAGCGCATCCAACTATGGCTACACCTTC	CASASNYGYTF
TRBJ2-1	NA	TRBV2	TRBD1	TGTGCCAGCAGTGTCCGGACAGGGAGTGGCAATGAGCAGTTCTTC	CASSVRTGSGNEQFF
TRBJ2-5	many	TRBV7-3	NA	TGTGCCAGCAGCTTAAACCTAGCAGGAGGGGAGACCCAGTACTTC	CASSLNLAGGETQYF
TRBJ1-1	few	TRBV2	NA	TGTGCCAGCAGCCGAGAGGGAGGAGAAGCTTTCTTT	CASSREGGEAFF
TRBJ1-1	medium-sized	TRBV27	NA	TGTGCCAGCAGTTTAAAAGAAGTAGGAGAAGCTTTCTTT	CASSLKEVGEAFF
TRBJ2-1	many	TRBV29-1	NA	TGCAGCGTTGATGCCCTATCGGGGAATGAGCAGTTCTTC	CSVDALSGNEQFF
TRBJ1-2	many	TRBV7-8	NA	TGTGCCACCCCGGTTGCGGGTGGCTACACCTTC	CATPVAGGYTF
TRBJ1-2	NA	TRBV3-1	NA	TGTGCCAGCAGCTACAGGGCAGGACAAAACTATGGCTACACCTTC	CASSYRAGQNYGYTF
TRBJ2-4	few	TRBV28	NA	TGTGCCAGCAGTTTAATCACGGCCACCAAAAACATTCAGTACTTC	CASSLITATKNIQYF
TRBJ2-7	NA	TRBV20-1	NA	TGCAGTGCTAGAGATGTCCGGACACTAACCTACGAGCAGTACTTC	CSARDVRTLTYEQYF
TRBJ2-5	many	TRBV6-5	NA	TGTGCCAGCAGTTATGGGGAGACCCAGTACTTC	CASSYGETQYF
TRBJ2-2	few	TRBV7-8	NA	TGTGCCAGCAGCTACTACATACTCAGGGCCTCGGCGAACACCGGGGAGCTGTTTTTT	CASSYYILRASANTGELFF
TRBJ1-4	few	TRBV12-3/TRBV12-4	NA	TGTGCCAGCAAGACCTCTGACAGGTCCGGTGAAAAACTGTTTTTT	CASKTSDRSGEKLFF
TRBJ2-1	few	TRBV6-1	TRBD2	TGTGCCAGCAGGCCCGGACTAGCGGGGGCCACTGGTAATGAGCAGTTCTTC	CASRPGLAGATGNEQFF
TRBJ2-1	NA	TRBV3-1	NA	TGTGCCAGCAGCGCAGGCGATAGGGGGGGTGAGCAGTTCTTC	CASSAGDRGGEQFF
TRBJ2-2	few	TRBV6-6	TRBD1	TGTGCCAGCAGAGGGACAGCCTCGAACACCGGGGAGCTGTTTTTT	CASRGTASNTGELFF
TRBJ2-1	NA	TRBV7-2	TRBD2	TGTGCCAGCAGCTCCAGACTAGCGGGGGGCAATGAGCAGTTCTTC	CASSSRLAGGNEQFF
TRBJ2-2	few	TRBV5-4	NA	TGTGGCACAAAAAGGGTCGAAACCGGGGAGCTGTTTTTT	CGTKRVETGELFF
TRBJ1-2	many	TRBV20-1	NA	TGCAGTGCTGGCCGGGGGGGGTCCCAGTATGGCTACACCTTC	CSAGRGGSQYGYTF
TRBJ1-5	many	TRBV30	NA	TGTGCCTGGACGAAGGGGGGCGAGACCCAGCATTTT	CAWTKGGETQHF
TRBJ2-5	NA	TRBV5-1	NA	TGCGCCAGCAGCTCAACATCCGGGTCGGGCGGCGAGACCCAGTACTTC	CASSSTSGSGGETQYF
TRBJ1-1	many	TRBV30	TRBD1	TGTGCCTGGAGCCCCCAGGGGGACACTGAAGCTTTCTTT	CAWSPQGDTEAFF
TRBJ2-7	many	TRBV20-1	NA	TGCAGTGCCCGTGCCCAGGTTACCTACGAGCAGTACTTC	CSARAQVTYEQYF
TRBJ1-6	many	TRBV11-2	NA	TGTGCCAGCCGACAGGCGAGCTCCTATAATTCACCCCTCCACTTT	CASRQASSYNSPLHF
TRBJ2-7	NA	TRBV6-2/TRBV6-3	TRBD1	TGTGCCAGCAGCCCCGGGACAGAGCCCTACGAGCAGTACTTC	CASSPGTEPYEQYF